This TCR beta chain was obtained from a study of blood T cells in healthy people across ages. Study in general: Researchers report that template switching captured about one barcoded beta molecule per two T cells.

Study-wide findings and caveats: Reliance upon unsorted PBMCs precluded definitive naive versus antigen-experienced comparison.

This clonotype showed up just a few times. The antigen remains undetermined. Combining a sample-barcoded 5' primer with a J-beta primer mix, a second PCR ran for about 6 to 11 cycles. One entry per CDR3 protein, called by TCRdb with MiXCR from the 5' RACE reads. The sample lists about 400,000 distinct CDR3 sequences; about half were seen once. CDR1 and CDR2 from the germline V gene are MDHEN and SYDVKM. Trimming took 6 bases from V and 6 from J, leaving 18 bases between them. The CDR3 totals 14 residues. Every donor contributed around 10 milliliters of peripheral blood by blood draw. Each sample had at least 6 million PBMCs isolated.

The sequencing input was blood. The V gene is TRBV28, the J gene TRBJ2-7, with a weak D call TRBD2 (6 bases). The TCR comes from a man in his sixties in good health. In DNA, the CDR3 is TGTGCCAGCAGGTTCCACAGACTAGATACCGAGCAGTACTTC. Its protein is CASRFHRLDTEQYF.